One and the same sample provided the 27 T cell receptor beta chains below, sequenced in a study of regulatory T cells in long-lasting Graves disease. Building the TCR beta libraries relied on iRepertoire HTBI primers, and CDR3 regions underwent Arm-PCR. TCRdb processed the multiplex PCR reads anew with MiXCR; each CDR3 protein has one entry. This sample has 360,000 or so distinct CDR3 sequences, with 10% to 15% found just once. As for time point: newly diagnosed GD, antithyroid drugs for less than 3 months. PBMC-derived RNA was used for the TCR library. The same data also went into a second study, on T cells in Graves' hyperthyroidism and ophthalmopathy.

The starting material was peripheral blood mononuclear cells (PBMCs), obtained at new diagnosis, from a patient treated with antithyroid drugs. The receptors derive from a woman aged 18 to 35 with Graves disease.

The chain recombines TRBV7-2 with TRBJ1-4; 10 bases line up with TRBD1. This CDR3 is 18 amino acids long. The junction had 14 bases not matched to a gene; V was cut back by 6 bases and J by 4 bases. In germline, CDR1 is SGHTA, CDR2 FQGNSA. In DNA form, the CDR3 reads TGTGCCAGCAGACGACCCGGGACAGGGGATTGGGGTAATGAAAAACTGTTTTTT. Its protein product is CASRRPGTGDWGNEKLFF.

There are many counts of this clonotype. V is TRBV3-1 and J is TRBJ1-5; D gene ambiguous. Trimming took 0 bases from V and 2 from J, leaving 8 bases between them. The CDR3 extends over 15 amino acids. CDR1 LGHDT and CDR2 YNNKEL come from the germline V gene (reference sequence). The CDR3 bases are TGTGCCAGCAGCCAAGACTGGGCTGGCAATCAGCCCCAGCATTTT. As protein: CASSQDWAGNQPQHF.

This clonotype appeared many times. This chain connects TRBV28 to TRBJ2-3; tentative D call: TRBD2 (5 bases). V lost 1 base to trimming and J lost 2 bases, with 22 bases between them. Germline CDR1 MDHEN, CDR2 SYDVKM. This CDR3 contains 19 residues. CDR3 DNA sequence: TGTGCCAGCAGTTTATCCAATCTTGAGAGAGGAGACTACACAGATACGCAGTATTTT. This codes for CASSLSNLERGDYTDTQYF.

Many counts were recorded for this clonotype. The chain recombines TRBV12-3 or TRBV12-4 with TRBJ1-5, with unresolved D. The V end was cut by 4 bases, the J end by 4 bases, with 14 bases between. This CDR3 contains 15 residues. CDR3 in amino acids: CASSYGVVGNQPQHF. Written as DNA, the CDR3 is TGTGCCAGCAGTTACGGGGTAGTGGGAAATCAGCCCCAGCATTTT.

The sample holds many counts of this clonotype. The chain couples TRBV11-2 to TRBJ1-2; D is ambiguous. Germline CDR1 is SGHAT and CDR2 is FQNNGV. V was clipped by 0 bases and J by 8 bases, with 13 bases between them. The CDR3 consists of 14 residues. CDR3 protein: CASSLDALPGGYTF. The CDR3 DNA follows: TGTGCCAGCAGCTTAGATGCCCTCCCGGGAGGCTACACCTTC.

Comment on this clonotype: A much larger clone lies one base from this, so it may be a read error. The chain combines TRBV6-5 with TRBJ2-7; D uncertain. This CDR3 contains 14 residues. V was shortened by 4 bases and J by 1 base, with 11 bases between the two germline ends. Germline V gene sequence: CDR1 MNHEY, CDR2 SVGAGI. The CDR3 nucleotides read TGTGCCAGCAGTTGCAAGCTTCTATCCTACGAGCAGTACGTC. It translates to CASSCKLLSYEQYV.

This clonotype was counted many times. The J gene is TRBJ2-3, the V gene TRBV20-1, with D perhaps given as TRBD1 or TRBD2 (5 bases each). The length of the CDR3 is 17 residues. The germline V and J ends were trimmed by 0 bases and 3 bases, with 19 bases remaining between them. From germline, CDR1 is DFQATT and CDR2 SNEGSKA (reference sequence). The CDR3 bases are TGCAGTGCTAGAGAAGTAAGGGGCGGGCTCGGAACAGATACGCAGTATTTT. As protein: CSAREVRGGLGTDTQYF.

This clonotype was detected many times. V and J are TRBV6-9 and TRBJ1-5; D uncertain. Trimming took 3 bases from V and 4 from J, leaving 7 bases between them. Per the germline V gene, CDR1 is MNHGY and CDR2 is SVAAGI. The CDR3 has 13 amino acids. CDR3 in DNA: TGTGCCAGCAGTTACCCGACGAATCAGCCCCAGCATTTT. It encodes CASSYPTNQPQHF.

This clonotype was detected only a few times. One end of the junction varies from germline; a read error may be responsible. This chain uses TRBV7-2 with TRBJ1-1; D unclear. The CDR3 is 14 residues long. Per germline, CDR1 SGHTA and CDR2 FQGNSA. The CDR3, as DNA: TGTGCCAGCAGCTTAGGAGCAGCGAACGCTGAAGCTTTCTTT. This sequence encodes CASSLGAANAEAFF. Drawing the rest from reference TRBV7-2 and TRBJ1-1, the complete variable domain is GAGVSQSPSNKVTEKGKDVELRCDPISGHTALYWYRQSLGQGLEFLIYFQGNSAPDKSGLPSDRFSAERTGGSVSTLTIQRTQQEDSAVYLCASSLGAANAEAFFGQGTRLTVV.

This clonotype was counted ten times or more. One junction end disagrees with the germline gene, perhaps due to a read error. V and J are TRBV11-3 and TRBJ2-3, with TRBD2 matching 8 bases. CDR3 length equals 16 residues. Germline values: CDR1 SGHNT, CDR2 YENEEA. The CDR3 loop is CVSSLEGSGMGDTQYF. The CDR3 region has the DNA TGTGTCAGCAGCTTAGAGGGTAGCGGGATGGGAGATACGCAGTATTTT.

This clonotype was detected ten times or more. The rearrangement joins TRBV5-1 to TRBJ2-3, with a possible D match to TRBD2 (6 bases). CDR1 SGHRS and CDR2 YFSETQ come from the germline V gene. Trimming took 4 bases from V and 2 from J, leaving 11 bases between them. The CDR3 totals 14 residues. In nucleotides, the CDR3 is TGCGCCAGCAGCCTCGGGAGTCACACAGATACGCAGTATTTT. The encoded protein is CASSLGSHTDTQYF.

The sample holds many counts of this clonotype. The chain combines TRBV20-1 with TRBJ2-2, with unresolved D. Trimming took off 3 bases at V and 3 bases at J, with 11 bases between the two ends. From germline, CDR1 is DFQATT and CDR2 SNEGSKA (reference sequence). The CDR3 is 14 amino acids. CDR3 region: CSASKGPYTGELFF. The CDR3 DNA reads as TGCAGTGCTAGTAAAGGGCCCTACACCGGGGAGCTGTTTTTT.

This clonotype was detected ten times or more. The J gene is TRBJ1-1, the V gene TRBV20-1, with D uncertain. The CDR3 covers 11 residues. In germline, CDR1 is DFQATT, CDR2 SNEGSKA (reference sequence). The CDR3 DNA is TGCATTCCCGTAATGAACACTGAAGCTTTCTTT. This sequence encodes CIPVMNTEAFF.

This clonotype was observed at least ten times. The chain combines TRBV6-5 with TRBJ2-7, with a tentative D call TRBD2 (5 bases). Per germline, CDR1 MNHEY and CDR2 SVGAGI. Trimming pared 2 bases from V and 5 bases from J, leaving 13 bases between. The length of the CDR3 is 14 residues. CDR3 in DNA: TGTGCCAGCAGTTACGCCTCTGTGAGGGACGAGCAGTACTTC. This sequence encodes CASSYASVRDEQYF.

This clonotype was counted ten times or more. The CDR3 region has the DNA TGCAGCGGGTATCGGGACAAGATGAACACTGAAGCTTTCTTT. This sequence encodes CSGYRDKMNTEAFF. The V and J genes are TRBV29-1 and TRBJ1-1; possibly TRBD1 for D (6 bases). Trimming removed 7 bases from V and 0 bases from J, with 15 bases in between. This CDR3 contains 14 residues. The germline V gene has CDR1 SQVTM and CDR2 ANQGSEA.

The table lists this clonotype with a few counts. This sequence joins TRBV28 and TRBJ2-6; 8 positions agree with TRBD1. The CDR3 runs 19 residues. Per germline, CDR1 MDHEN and CDR2 SYDVKM. V shed 4 bases, J shed 4 bases, and the junction held 15 bases outside the gene matches. Here the CDR3 reads CASSSTLDRVRWGANVLTF. CDR3 nucleotide sequence: TGTGCCAGCAGTTCGACCCTGGACAGGGTTCGTTGGGGGGCCAACGTCCTGACTTTC.

In its sample, this clonotype was seen many times. V is TRBV7-3 and J is TRBJ2-1, with 13 bases lining up with TRBD2. The CDR3 extends over 15 amino acids. With V trimmed by 3 bases and J by 6 bases, 2 bases remained unmatched. Looked up from germline, CDR1 is SGHTA and CDR2 is FQGTGA. This CDR3 reads CASSLGLAGPNEQFF. CDR3 in DNA: TGTGCCAGCAGCTTGGGACTAGCGGGGCCCAATGAGCAGTTCTTC.

This clonotype appeared many times. The chain carries TRBV20-1 and TRBJ1-1; 8 bases line up with TRBD1. J was trimmed by 4 bases and V by 1 base; bases with no gene match: 5. This CDR3 is built from 14 residues. The germline CDR1 and CDR2 sequences are DFQATT and SNEGSKA (reference sequence). This CDR3 is CSARGQGTFTEAFF. The CDR3, as DNA: TGCAGTGCTAGAGGACAGGGGACGTTCACTGAAGCTTTCTTT.

The genes are TRBV9 and TRBJ2-5; the match to TRBD1 covers 9 bases. The V segment lost 3 bases and the J segment 5 bases; nucleotides outside the gene matches: 2. The CDR3 consists of 13 residues. In germline, CDR1 is SGDLS, CDR2 YYNGEE. CDR3 loop: CASSDGTGETQYF. CDR3 nucleotides: TGTGCCAGCAGCGACGGGACAGGGGAGACCCAGTACTTC.

The sample holds many counts of this clonotype. V gene TRBV5-1 combines with J gene TRBJ1-1; tentative D call: TRBD1 (5 bases). The V and J ends lost 0 bases and 4 bases respectively, with 13 bases between them. Germline V CDR1 and CDR2: SGHRS, YFSETQ. The CDR3 has 15 residues. CDR3 in DNA: TGCGCCAGCAGCTTGGCTGTTGGGGCCGTCACTGAAGCTTTCTTT. Encoded protein: CASSLAVGAVTEAFF.

Ten or more counts support this clonotype. The chain uses TRBV11-2 and TRBJ2-5; tentatively, D is TRBD2 (7 bases). This CDR3 has 18 residues. CDR1 is SGHAT, CDR2 FQNNGV, per germline. V lost 5 bases to trimming and J lost 1 base, with 23 bases between them. The CDR3 region is CASSRGQWGRGSQETQYF. CDR3 in DNA: TGTGCCAGCAGCCGCGGACAGTGGGGGAGGGGGTCCCAAGAGACCCAGTACTTC.

V usage is TRBV9 and J usage is TRBJ2-2, with a weak D call TRBD1 (5 bases). The CDR3 is 16 residues long. The ends were cut back, 0 bases at V and 4 bases at J, with 13 bases in the middle. Looked up from germline, CDR1 is SGDLS and CDR2 is YYNGEE. The CDR3 is CASSVEQVGATGELFF. CDR3 nucleotide sequence: TGTGCCAGCAGCGTAGAACAGGTTGGGGCCACCGGGGAGCTGTTTTTT.

A single count supports this clonotype. This may come from a read error, since a much larger clone is one base off. This rearrangement joins TRBV20-1 to TRBJ2-1; perhaps TRBD2 as D (6 bases). Germline V gene lookup returns CDR1 DFQATT and CDR2 SNEGSKA (reference sequence). The CDR3 is 14 amino acids. CDR3 protein: CSARRRTTYSEQFF. The CDR3 coding sequence is TGCAGTGCTAGAAGGAGGACTACCTACAGTGAGCAGTTCTTC.

This clonotype has more than one count but fewer than ten. This chain uses TRBV19 with TRBJ2-5; 12 bases line up with TRBD2. Germline V gives CDR1 LNHDA, CDR2 SQIVND (reference sequence). The CDR3 totals 15 residues. The ends lost 10 bases at V and 5 bases at J; junction bases unmatched: 11. CDR3 DNA: TGTGCCACTGGACTAGCGGGATTATTTTGGGAGACCCAGTACTTC. Translated, it gives CATGLAGLFWETQYF.

This chain joins TRBV27 and TRBJ2-2, with D possibly TRBD1 on 6 matching bases. The germline V gene encodes CDR1 MNHEY and CDR2 SMNVEV (reference sequence). The CDR3 is 15 amino acids. V gave up 2 bases and J gave up 8 bases, with 15 bases separating them. The CDR3 is CASSLHDRFGGELFF. In nucleotides, the CDR3 is TGTGCCAGCAGTTTACACGACAGGTTTGGAGGGGAGCTGTTTTTT.

The rearrangement uses TRBV20-1 and TRBJ1-6; 7 positions match TRBD1. Unmatched junction bases numbered 15, after V lost 3 bases and J lost 7 bases. Germline values: CDR1 DFQATT, CDR2 SNEGSKA (reference sequence). This CDR3 is built from 17 residues. The CDR3 DNA is TGCAGTGCTAGGGGCGTAACAGGGGCTGGCCGAAATTCACCCCTCCACTTT. Protein product: CSARGVTGAGRNSPLHF.

The chain employs TRBV29-1 and TRBJ2-1, with 12 nucleotides matching TRBD2. V lost 6 bases and J lost 9; bases outside the gene matches: 6. Germline V gene data show CDR1 as SQVTM and CDR2 as ANQGSEA. The CDR3 extends over 13 amino acids. CDR3 nucleotides: TGCAGCGTCCGACCGACTAGCGGGGGTGAGCAGTTCTTC. This encodes CSVRPTSGGEQFF.